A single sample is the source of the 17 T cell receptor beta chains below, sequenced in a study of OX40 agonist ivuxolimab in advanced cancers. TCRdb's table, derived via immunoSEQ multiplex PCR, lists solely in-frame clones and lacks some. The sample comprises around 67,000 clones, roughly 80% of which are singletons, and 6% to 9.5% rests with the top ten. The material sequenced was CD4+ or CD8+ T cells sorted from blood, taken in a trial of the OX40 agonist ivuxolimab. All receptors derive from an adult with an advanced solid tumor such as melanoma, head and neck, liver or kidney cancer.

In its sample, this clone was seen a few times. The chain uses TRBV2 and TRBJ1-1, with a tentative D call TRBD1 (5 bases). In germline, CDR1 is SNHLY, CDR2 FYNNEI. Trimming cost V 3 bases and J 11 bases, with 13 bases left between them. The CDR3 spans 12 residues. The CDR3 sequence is CASSEGLSRAFF. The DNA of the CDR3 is TGTGCCAGCAGTGAGGGACTATCTCGTGCTTTCTTT.

This CDR3 is CASSAEQVLVGDEQFF. The CDR3 DNA reads TGTGCCAGCAGCGCAGAACAGGTCTTGGTGGGGGATGAGCAGTTCTTC. The rearrangement joins TRBV9 to TRBJ2-1, with D perhaps matching TRBD1 or TRBD2 (5 bases each). The CDR3 consists of 16 residues. The germline V and J ends were trimmed by 3 bases and 8 bases, with 21 bases remaining between them. Germline V gene lookup returns CDR1 SGDLS and CDR2 YYNGEE.

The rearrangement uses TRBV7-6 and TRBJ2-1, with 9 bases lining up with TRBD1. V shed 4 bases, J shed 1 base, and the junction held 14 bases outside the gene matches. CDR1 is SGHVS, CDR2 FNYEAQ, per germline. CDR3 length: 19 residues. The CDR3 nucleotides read TGTGCCAGCAGCTCAAAGTCCCGGGACAGGGCGAGGTCCTACAATGAGCAGTTCTTC. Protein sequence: CASSSKSRDRARSYNEQFF.

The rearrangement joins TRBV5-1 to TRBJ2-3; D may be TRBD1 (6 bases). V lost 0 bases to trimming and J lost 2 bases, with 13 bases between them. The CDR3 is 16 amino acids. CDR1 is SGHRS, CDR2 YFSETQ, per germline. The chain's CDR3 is CASSLVSQGITDTQYF. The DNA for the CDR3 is TGCGCCAGCAGCTTGGTCTCCCAGGGGATCACAGATACGCAGTATTTT. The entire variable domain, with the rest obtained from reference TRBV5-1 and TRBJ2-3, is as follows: KAGVTQTPRYLIKTRGQQVTLSCSPISGHRSVSWYQQTPGQGLQFLFEYFSETQRNKGNFPGRFSGRQFSNSRSEMNVSTLELGDSALYLCASSLVSQGITDTQYFGPGTRLTVL.

DNA for the CDR3: TGTGCCAGCAGGTCGGGGCCGAACACTGAAGCTTTCTTT. Translation gives CASRSGPNTEAFF. The chain is built from TRBV7-6 and TRBJ1-1, with D possibly matching TRBD1 (5 bases). Germline V gene lookup returns CDR1 SGHVS and CDR2 FNYEAQ. The CDR3 has 13 residues. V lost 6 bases and J lost 1, with 9 bases in between.

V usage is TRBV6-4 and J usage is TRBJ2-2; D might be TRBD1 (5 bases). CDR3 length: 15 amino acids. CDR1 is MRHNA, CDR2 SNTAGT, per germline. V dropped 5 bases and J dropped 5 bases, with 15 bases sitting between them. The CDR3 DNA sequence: TGTGCCAGCAGTTTGGGTCAGGGTGGAACCGGGGAGCTGTTTTTT. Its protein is CASSLGQGGTGELFF.

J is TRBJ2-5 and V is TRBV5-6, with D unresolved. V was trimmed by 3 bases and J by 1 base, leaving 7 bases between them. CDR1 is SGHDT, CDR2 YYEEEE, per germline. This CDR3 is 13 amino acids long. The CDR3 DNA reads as TGTGCCAGCAGCTCGGTATCCCAAGAGACCCAGTACTTC. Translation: CASSSVSQETQYF.

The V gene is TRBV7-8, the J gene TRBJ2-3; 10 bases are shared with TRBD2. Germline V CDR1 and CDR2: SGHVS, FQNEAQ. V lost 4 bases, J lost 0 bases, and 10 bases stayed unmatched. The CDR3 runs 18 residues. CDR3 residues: CASSSHRTSGSSTDTQYF. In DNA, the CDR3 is TGTGCCAGCAGCTCACATCGGACTAGCGGTTCCAGCACAGATACGCAGTATTTT. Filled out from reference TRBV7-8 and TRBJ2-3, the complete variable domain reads GAGVSQSPRYKVAKRGQDVALRCDPISGHVSLFWYQQALGQGPEFLTYFQNEAQLDKSGLPSDRFFAERPEGSVSTLKIQRTQQEDSAVYLCASSSHRTSGSSTDTQYFGPGTRLTVL.

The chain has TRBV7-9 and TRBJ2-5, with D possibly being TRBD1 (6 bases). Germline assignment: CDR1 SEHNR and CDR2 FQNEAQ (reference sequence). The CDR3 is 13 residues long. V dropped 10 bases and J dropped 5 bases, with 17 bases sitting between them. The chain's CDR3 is CATRAGEMETQYF. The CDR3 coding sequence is TGTGCCACCAGGGCAGGGGAAATGGAGACCCAGTACTTC.

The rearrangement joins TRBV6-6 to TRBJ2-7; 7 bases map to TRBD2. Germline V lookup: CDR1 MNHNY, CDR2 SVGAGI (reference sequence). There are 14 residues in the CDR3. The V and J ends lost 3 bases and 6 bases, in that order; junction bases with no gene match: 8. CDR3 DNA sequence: TGTGCCAGCAGTTATGAGACTAGCCCACGCGAGCAGTACTTC. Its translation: CASSYETSPREQYF.

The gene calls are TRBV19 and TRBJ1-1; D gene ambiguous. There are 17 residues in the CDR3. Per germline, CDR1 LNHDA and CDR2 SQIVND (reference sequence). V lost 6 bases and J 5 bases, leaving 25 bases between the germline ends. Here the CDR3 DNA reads TGTGCCAGTAGCGGAAACAATTACCCGGGAGTAGGGACTGAAGCTTTCTTT. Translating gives CASSGNNYPGVGTEAFF.

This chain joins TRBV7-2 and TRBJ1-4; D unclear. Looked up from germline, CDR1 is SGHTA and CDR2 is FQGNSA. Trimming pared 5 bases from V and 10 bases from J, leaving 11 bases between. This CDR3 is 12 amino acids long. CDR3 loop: CASSPTTGKLFF. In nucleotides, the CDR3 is TGTGCCAGCAGCCCCACCACTGGAAAACTGTTTTTT.

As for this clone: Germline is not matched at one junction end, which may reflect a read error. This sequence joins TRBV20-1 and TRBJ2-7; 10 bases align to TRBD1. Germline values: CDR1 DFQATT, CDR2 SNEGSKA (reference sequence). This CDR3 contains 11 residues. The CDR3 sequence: CSARAGTGEHF. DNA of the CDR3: TGCAGTGCTAGAGCGGGGACAGGGGAGCACTTC.

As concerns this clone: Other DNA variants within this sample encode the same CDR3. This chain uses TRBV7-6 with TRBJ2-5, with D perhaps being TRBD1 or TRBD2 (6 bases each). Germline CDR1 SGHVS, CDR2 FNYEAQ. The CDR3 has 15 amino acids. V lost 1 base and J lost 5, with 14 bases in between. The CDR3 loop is CASSLVGRGRETQYF. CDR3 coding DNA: TGTGCCAGCAGCTTAGTCGGACGGGGGCGCGAGACCCAGTACTTC.

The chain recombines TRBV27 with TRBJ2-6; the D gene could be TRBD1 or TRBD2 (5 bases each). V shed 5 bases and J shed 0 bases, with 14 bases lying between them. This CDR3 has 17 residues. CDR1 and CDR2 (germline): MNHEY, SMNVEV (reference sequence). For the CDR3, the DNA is TGTGCCAGCAGTCCCGCCGTGGGGGTCTCTGGGGCCAACGTCCTGACTTTC. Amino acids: CASSPAVGVSGANVLTF.

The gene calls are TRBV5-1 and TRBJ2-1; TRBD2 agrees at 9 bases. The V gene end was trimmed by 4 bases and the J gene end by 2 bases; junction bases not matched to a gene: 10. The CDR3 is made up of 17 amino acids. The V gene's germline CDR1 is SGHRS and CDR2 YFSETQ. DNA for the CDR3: TGCGCCAGCAGCGATCACCGTAGCGGGAGAACCTACAATGAGCAGTTCTTC. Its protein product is CASSDHRSGRTYNEQFF.

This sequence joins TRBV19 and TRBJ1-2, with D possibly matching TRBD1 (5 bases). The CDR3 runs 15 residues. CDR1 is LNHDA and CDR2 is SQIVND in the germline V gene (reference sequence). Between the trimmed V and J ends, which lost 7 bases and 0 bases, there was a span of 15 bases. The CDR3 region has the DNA TGTGCCAGTATCCCACGGGACGCTCCTAACTATGGCTACACCTTC. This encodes CASIPRDAPNYGYTF.